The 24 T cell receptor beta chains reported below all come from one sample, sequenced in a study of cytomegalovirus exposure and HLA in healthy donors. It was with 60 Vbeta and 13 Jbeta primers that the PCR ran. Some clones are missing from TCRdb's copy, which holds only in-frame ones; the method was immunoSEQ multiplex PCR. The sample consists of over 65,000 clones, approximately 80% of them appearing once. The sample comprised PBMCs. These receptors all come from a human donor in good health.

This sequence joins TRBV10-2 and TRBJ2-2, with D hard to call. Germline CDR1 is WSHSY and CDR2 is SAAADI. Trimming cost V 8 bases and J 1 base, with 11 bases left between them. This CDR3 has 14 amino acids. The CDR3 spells CASLRSGNTGELFF. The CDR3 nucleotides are TGCGCCAGCCTCCGGTCAGGGAACACCGGGGAGCTGTTTTTT.

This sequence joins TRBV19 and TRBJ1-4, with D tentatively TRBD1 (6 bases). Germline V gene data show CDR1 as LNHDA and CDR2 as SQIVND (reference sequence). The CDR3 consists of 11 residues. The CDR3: CGAGEREKLFF. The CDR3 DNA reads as TGTGGGGCAGGGGAGCGTGAAAAACTGTTTTTT.

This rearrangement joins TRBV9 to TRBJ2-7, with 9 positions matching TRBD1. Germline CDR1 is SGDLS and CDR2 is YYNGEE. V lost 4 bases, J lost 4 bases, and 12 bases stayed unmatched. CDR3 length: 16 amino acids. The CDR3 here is CASSRQGDGLLYEQYF. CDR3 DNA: TGTGCCAGCAGCAGACAGGGGGACGGATTATTATACGAGCAGTACTTC.

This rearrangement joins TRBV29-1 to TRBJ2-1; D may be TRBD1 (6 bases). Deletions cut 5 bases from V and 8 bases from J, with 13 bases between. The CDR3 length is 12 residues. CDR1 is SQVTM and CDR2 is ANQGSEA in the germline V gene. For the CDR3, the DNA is TGCAGCGTTTCGGCAGGGGACCATGAGCAGTTCTTC. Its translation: CSVSAGDHEQFF.

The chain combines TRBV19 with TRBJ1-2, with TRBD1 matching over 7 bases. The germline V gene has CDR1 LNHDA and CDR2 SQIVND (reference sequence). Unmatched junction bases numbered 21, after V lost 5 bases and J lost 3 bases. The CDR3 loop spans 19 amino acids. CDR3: CASSPGQATTLGPDYGYTF. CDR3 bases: TGTGCCAGTAGTCCCGGACAGGCGACAACCCTGGGTCCTGACTATGGCTACACCTTC.

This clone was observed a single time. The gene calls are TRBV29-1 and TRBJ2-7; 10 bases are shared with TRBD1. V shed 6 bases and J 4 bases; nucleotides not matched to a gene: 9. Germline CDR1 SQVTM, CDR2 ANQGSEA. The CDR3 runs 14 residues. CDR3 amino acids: CSVLPGQGIYEQYF. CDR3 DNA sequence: TGCAGCGTCTTACCGGGACAGGGGATATACGAGCAGTACTTC.

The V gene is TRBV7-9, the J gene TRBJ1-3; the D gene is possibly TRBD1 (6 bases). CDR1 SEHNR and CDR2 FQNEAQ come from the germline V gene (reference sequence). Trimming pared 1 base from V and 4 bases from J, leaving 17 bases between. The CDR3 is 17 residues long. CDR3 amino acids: CASSLGQGFGSGNTIYF. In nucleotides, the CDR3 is TGTGCCAGCAGCTTAGGCCAGGGGTTTGGTTCCGGAAACACCATATATTTT.

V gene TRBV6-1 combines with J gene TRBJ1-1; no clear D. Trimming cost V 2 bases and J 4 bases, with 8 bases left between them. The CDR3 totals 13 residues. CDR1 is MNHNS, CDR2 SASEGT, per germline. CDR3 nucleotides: TGTGCCAGCAGTGAAACTGGTAGCACTGAAGCTTTCTTT. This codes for CASSETGSTEAFF.

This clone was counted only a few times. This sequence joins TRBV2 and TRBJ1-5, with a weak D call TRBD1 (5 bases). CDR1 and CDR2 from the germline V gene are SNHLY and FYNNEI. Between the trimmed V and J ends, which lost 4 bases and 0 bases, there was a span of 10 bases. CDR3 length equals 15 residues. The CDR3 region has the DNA TGTGCCAGCAGTGCAGACAGTTATAGCAATCAGCCCCAGCATTTT. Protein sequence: CASSADSYSNQPQHF.

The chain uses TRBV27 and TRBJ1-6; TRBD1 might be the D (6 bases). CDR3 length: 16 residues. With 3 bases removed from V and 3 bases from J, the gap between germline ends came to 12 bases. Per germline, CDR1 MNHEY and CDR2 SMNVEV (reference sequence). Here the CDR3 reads CASSFGPGVYNSPLHF. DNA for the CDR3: TGTGCCAGCAGTTTTGGGCCAGGGGTCTATAATTCACCCCTCCACTTT.

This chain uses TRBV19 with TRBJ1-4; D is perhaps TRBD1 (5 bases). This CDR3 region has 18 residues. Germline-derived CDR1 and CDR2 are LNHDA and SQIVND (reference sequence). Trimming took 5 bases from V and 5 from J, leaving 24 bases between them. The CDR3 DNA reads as TGTGCCAGTAGTCCTAATCTAGGAAGACAGACCCAAAATGAAAAACTGTTTTTT. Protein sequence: CASSPNLGRQTQNEKLFF.

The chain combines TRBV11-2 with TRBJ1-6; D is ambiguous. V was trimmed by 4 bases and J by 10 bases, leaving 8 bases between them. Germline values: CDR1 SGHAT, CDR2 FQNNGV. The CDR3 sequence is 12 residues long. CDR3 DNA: TGTGCCAGCAGCTCCTCCGAGTCACCCCTCCACTTT. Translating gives CASSSSESPLHF.

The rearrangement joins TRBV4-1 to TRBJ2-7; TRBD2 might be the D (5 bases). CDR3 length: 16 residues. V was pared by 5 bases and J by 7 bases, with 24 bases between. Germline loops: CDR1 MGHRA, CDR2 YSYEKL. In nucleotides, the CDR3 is TGCGCCAGCAGCAGTGGACGGGTCCCTGTTTCGGGGGAGCAGTACTTC. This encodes CASSSGRVPVSGEQYF.

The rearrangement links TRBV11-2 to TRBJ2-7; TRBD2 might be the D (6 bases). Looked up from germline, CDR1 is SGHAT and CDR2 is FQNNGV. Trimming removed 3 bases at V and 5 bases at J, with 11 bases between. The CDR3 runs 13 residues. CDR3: CASSFAPGDEQYF. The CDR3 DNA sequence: TGTGCCAGCAGCTTCGCCCCGGGGGACGAGCAGTACTTC.

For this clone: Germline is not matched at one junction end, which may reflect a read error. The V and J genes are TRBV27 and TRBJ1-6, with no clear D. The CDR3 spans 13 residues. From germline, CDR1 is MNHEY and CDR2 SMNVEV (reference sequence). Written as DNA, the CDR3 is TGTGCCAGCAGTTTGTTTCAGGATTCACCCCTCAACTTT. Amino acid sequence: CASSLFQDSPLNF.

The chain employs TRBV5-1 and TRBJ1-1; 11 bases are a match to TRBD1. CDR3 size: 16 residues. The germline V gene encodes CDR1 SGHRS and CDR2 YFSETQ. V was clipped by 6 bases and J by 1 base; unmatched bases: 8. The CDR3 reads CASKIGQGARNTEAFF. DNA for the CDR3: TGCGCCAGCAAAATCGGACAGGGGGCGCGGAACACTGAAGCTTTCTTT.

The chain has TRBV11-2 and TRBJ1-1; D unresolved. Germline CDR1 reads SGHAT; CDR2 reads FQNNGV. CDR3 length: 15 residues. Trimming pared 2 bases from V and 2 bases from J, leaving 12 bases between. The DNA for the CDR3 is TGTGCCAGCAGCTTAATCCCCCCTCCTAACACTGAAGCTTTCTTT. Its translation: CASSLIPPPNTEAFF.

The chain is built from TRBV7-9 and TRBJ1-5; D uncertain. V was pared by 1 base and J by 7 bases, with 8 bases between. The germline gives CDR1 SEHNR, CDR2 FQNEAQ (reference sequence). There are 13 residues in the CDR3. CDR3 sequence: CASSLDPRQPQHF. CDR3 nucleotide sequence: TGTGCCAGCAGCTTAGACCCTCGGCAGCCCCAGCATTTT.

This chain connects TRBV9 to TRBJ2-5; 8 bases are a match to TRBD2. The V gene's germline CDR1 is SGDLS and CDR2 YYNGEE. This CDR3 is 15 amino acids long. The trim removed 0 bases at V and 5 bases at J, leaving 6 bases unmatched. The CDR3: CASSVGGTRLETQYF. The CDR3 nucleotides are TGTGCCAGCAGCGTAGGGGGGACTAGGCTCGAGACCCAGTACTTC.

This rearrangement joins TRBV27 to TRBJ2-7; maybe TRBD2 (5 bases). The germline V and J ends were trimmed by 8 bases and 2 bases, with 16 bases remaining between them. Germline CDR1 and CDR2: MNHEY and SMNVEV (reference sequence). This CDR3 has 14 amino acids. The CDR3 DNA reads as TGTGCCAGCTGGGCGGAGGTACCTCCCTACGAGCAGTACTTC. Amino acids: CASWAEVPPYEQYF.

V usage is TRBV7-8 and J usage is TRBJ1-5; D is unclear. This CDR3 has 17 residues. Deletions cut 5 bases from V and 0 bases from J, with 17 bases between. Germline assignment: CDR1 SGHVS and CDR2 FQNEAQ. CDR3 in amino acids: CASSPRGQSYSNQPQHF. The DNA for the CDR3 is TGTGCCAGCAGCCCTAGAGGGCAGTCTTATAGCAATCAGCCCCAGCATTTT. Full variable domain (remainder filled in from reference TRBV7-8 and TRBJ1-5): GAGVSQSPRYKVAKRGQDVALRCDPISGHVSLFWYQQALGQGPEFLTYFQNEAQLDKSGLPSDRFFAERPEGSVSTLKIQRTQQEDSAVYLCASSPRGQSYSNQPQHFGDGTRLSIL.

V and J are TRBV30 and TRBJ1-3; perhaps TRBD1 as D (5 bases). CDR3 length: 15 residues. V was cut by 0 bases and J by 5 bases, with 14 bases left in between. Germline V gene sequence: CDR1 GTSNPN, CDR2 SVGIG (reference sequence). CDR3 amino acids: CAWSVLQAGRNTIYF. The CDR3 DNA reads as TGTGCCTGGAGTGTACTCCAGGCAGGGAGAAACACCATATATTTT.

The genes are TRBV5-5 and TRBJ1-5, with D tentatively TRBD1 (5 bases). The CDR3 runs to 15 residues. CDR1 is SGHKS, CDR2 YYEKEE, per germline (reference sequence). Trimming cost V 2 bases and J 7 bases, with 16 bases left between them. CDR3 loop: CASSLSAAEGQPQHF. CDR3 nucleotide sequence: TGTGCCAGCAGCTTATCAGCAGCGGAGGGGCAGCCCCAGCATTTT.

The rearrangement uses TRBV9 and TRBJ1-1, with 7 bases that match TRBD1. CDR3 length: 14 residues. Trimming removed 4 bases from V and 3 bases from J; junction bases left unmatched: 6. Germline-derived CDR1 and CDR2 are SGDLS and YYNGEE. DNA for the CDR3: TGTGCCAGCAGCTCCCGACAGGGAGACACTGAAGCTTTCTTT. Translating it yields CASSSRQGDTEAFF.